These T cell receptor beta chains were read from a single sample in a study of HIV-infected children after antiretroviral therapy interruption. TCRdb itself ran the 3' RACE reads through MiXCR, one entry per CDR3 protein. The data hold roughly 16,000 distinct CDR3 sequences, with approximately 3.6% observed a single time. Sample: CD45RA+ CD4+ T cells from PBMCs, taken from a donor given antiretroviral therapy, either interrupted or continuous. These receptors were taken from a child younger than 18 with HIV. Both conserved end residues are trimmed from each CDR3. The D gene is left open where the match is weak.

D gene	V gene	J gene	CDR3 protein
.	TRBV10-3	TRBJ1-4	AIREGGLTELF
TRBD1	TRBV6-1	TRBJ2-7	ASSDRTGVSYEQY
.	TRBV19	TRBJ1-6	ASSTYVRTVGNSPLH
TRBD1	TRBV28	TRBJ1-5	ASSSGDRVRQPQH
.	TRBV30	TRBJ1-1	AWSVSGMNTEAF
.	TRBV12-3/TRBV12-4	TRBJ1-4	ASSWTFSNERLF
.	TRBV12-3/TRBV12-4	TRBJ2-3	ASSWATDTQY
.	TRBV6-5	TRBJ2-2	ASSSLGGLDTGELF
.	TRBV6-1	TRBJ2-7	ASSGNSYEQY
TRBD1	TRBV5-6	TRBJ1-1	ASSLPDRGGTEAF
TRBD1	TRBV20-1	TRBJ2-7	SAGQGGSVQY
TRBD1	TRBV7-2	TRBJ2-1	ASSLDRESPQF
.	TRBV6-2/TRBV6-3	TRBJ2-6	ATTPGAGANVLT
.	TRBV6-1	TRBJ1-2	ASSVGRGYGYT
.	TRBV14	TRBJ1-1	ASSQKTVMNTEAF
.	TRBV4-2	TRBJ2-5	ASSQEEGGPQETQY
.	TRBV5-1	TRBJ2-3	ASADSTGTDTQY
TRBD2	TRBV12-3/TRBV12-4	TRBJ2-1	ASSMPGLAGNEQF
.	TRBV15	TRBJ2-7	ATSRPGQRGGQY
.	TRBV11-3	TRBJ2-7	ASSLGLGDEQY
.	TRBV7-3	TRBJ1-1	ASSLRGADTEAF
.	TRBV29-1	TRBJ1-2	SVGTVYGYT
TRBD2	TRBV29-1	TRBJ2-1	SVPLAATYNEQF
.	TRBV28	TRBJ2-1	ASSRFSQASYNEQF
.	TRBV10-2	TRBJ2-1	ASRDNYAEQF
.	TRBV10-3	TRBJ1-5	AIRRTNYSNQPQH
TRBD1	TRBV7-8	TRBJ1-6	ASSFQLSGTGISPLH
.	TRBV20-1	TRBJ2-3	SARPLAKDTQY
.	TRBV12-5	TRBJ1-1	ASGYNLGRGDTEAF
TRBD1	TRBV28	TRBJ1-2	ASSLADRGHGGGYT
TRBD2	TRBV12-3/TRBV12-4	TRBJ2-2	ASSLRSGGAGGELF
TRBD1	TRBV18	TRBJ2-5	ASSLGTGETQY
.	TRBV12-5	TRBJ1-2	ASAWLGGYT
.	TRBV6-1	TRBJ1-4	ASSKIAGRESEKLF
.	TRBV20-1	TRBJ1-1	SANRARGGPNTEAF
.	TRBV21-1	TRBJ1-6	ASRGGGCSPLH
TRBD1	TRBV11-2	TRBJ2-2	ASSRSGTGGWELF
TRBD2	TRBV7-2	TRBJ2-3	ASSFGLSGGHASTQY
.	TRBV15	TRBJ1-1	ATSPLGRGIGEAF
TRBD2	TRBV7-8	TRBJ2-4	ASSFSGAGQGKNIQY
.	TRBV19	TRBJ2-7	ASTIGPYEQY
.	TRBV12-3/TRBV12-4	TRBJ1-6	ASSLEQVNSPLH